The clone carrying this TCR beta chain appeared a few times. The target antigen is unknown. Trimming removed 1 base from V and 5 bases from J, with 24 bases in between. CDR3 length: 18 residues. In germline, CDR1 is SGHTA, CDR2 FQGNSA. Each CDR3 protein gets one entry after TCRdb re-called the reads with MiXCR. The sample has some 590,000 distinct CDR3 sequences, almost 40% seen once. This record comes from a study of T cell repertoires in cytomegalovirus infection. The overall study: Newly reported HLA-C-restricted and thoroughly characterized HLA-B-restricted CMV epitopes were employed. Public TCR beta signature analysis indicated the presence of both CMV infection and matching HLA type.

General observations from the study: Ex vivo responses were dominated by HLA-C-restricted CMV-specific TCR beta clonotypes. Cumulative public TCR beta family frequency identified CMV carriers with the relevant HLA.

V gene TRBV7-2 combines with J gene TRBJ2-7, with D maybe TRBD2 (7 bases). This TCR was sampled from a human donor in good health (CMV status not recorded). Some clones in this sample may be carry-over from other donors' samples. This specimen was cultured PBMCs, taken from culture after CMV antigen stimulation. In nucleotides, the CDR3 is TGTGCCAGCAGCTTAGATGTCGAGGGGGGGCGCACTCGGAACGAGCAGTACTTC. Translation: CASSLDVEGGRTRNEQYF.